The T cell receptor (beta chain) described here comes from a study of response to subunit inactivated influenza vaccine. At least ten counts were recorded for this clonotype. Its matching antigen is unknown. Each CDR3 protein gets one entry after TCRdb re-called the RT-PCR reads with MiXCR. Counted here are about 190,000 distinct CDR3 sequences, approximately 14% occurring once; the ten biggest clones make up about a quarter. Study-wide points: Few additional T cells are recruited per seasonal influenza vaccination, authors suggested.

The CDR3 runs to 14 residues. Germline V CDR1 and CDR2: SQVTM, ANQGSEA. The V end lost 4 bases, the J end lost 1 base, and 14 bases lay between the germline ends. The clonotype was recovered from a middle-aged man who received an inactivated influenza vaccine. Specimen: CD8+ T cells sorted from PBMCs, collected more than 4 days after vaccination. The rearrangement joins TRBV29-1 to TRBJ2-7; possible D gene TRBD1, 7 bases. CDR3: CSVAGGTVSYEQYF. The CDR3 DNA reads TGCAGCGTTGCAGGGGGGACAGTGTCCTACGAGCAGTACTTC.